This T cell receptor beta chain was found in a study of beta chain features in type 1 diabetes. CDR3 size: 13 residues. Germline CDR1 reads GTSNPN; CDR2 reads SVGIG (reference sequence). Between the trimmed V and J ends, which lost 1 base and 0 bases, there was a span of 6 bases. This clone was counted only a few times. The entirety of the isolated RNA underwent reverse transcription, so expressed TCRB transcripts were sequenced. TCRdb's table, derived via immunoSEQ multiplex PCR, lists solely in-frame clones and lacks some. This table holds under 450,000 clones, 14% found once. This chain connects TRBV30 to TRBJ1-1; weak D call: TRBD1 (5 bases). Sequencing was carried out using naive CD4+ T cells from blood. The TCR was taken from a man aged 25-45 years in good health. In nucleotides, the CDR3 is TGTGCCTGGAGTGCACAGGTGAACACTGAAGCTTTCTTT. This sequence encodes CAWSAQVNTEAFF.